This T cell receptor beta chain is from a study of T cells after yellow fever vaccination. On the study more broadly: The authors prepared low-cell-number fractions using SMART-Seq v4 Ultra Low Input.

As TCR cDNA was made by 5'RACE template switching, a universal primer site and UMIs were added. TCRdb called the 5' RACE reads again in MiXCR, with one record for every CDR3 protein. Of some 420,000 distinct CDR3 sequences detected, around 20% appear once; the ten largest clones hold roughly a sixth. The CDR3 loop spans 12 amino acids. Trimming pared 6 bases from V and 6 bases from J, leaving 9 bases between. In germline, CDR1 is MDHEN, CDR2 SYDVKM. This material consisted of PBMCs, taken before the yellow fever booster vaccination. The sequence was obtained from a man aged 18 to 35 who received the YFV17D yellow fever vaccine. V gene TRBV28 combines with J gene TRBJ1-5; D is undetermined. CDR3 residues: CASRSPIQPQHF. CDR3 bases: TGTGCCAGCAGATCACCCATTCAGCCCCAGCATTTT.